What follows are 5 T cell receptor beta chains derived from one specimen sequenced in a study of T cell repertoires in cytomegalovirus infection. TCRdb re-called the reads through MiXCR, storing one row per CDR3 protein. The sample lists roughly 240,000 distinct CDR3 sequences; roughly 6.5% were seen once. Source material: PBMCs. These receptors originate from a human donor in good health (CMV status not recorded). Some clones in this sample may be carry-over from other donors' samples.

This clonotype has at least ten counts. The J gene is TRBJ2-1, the V gene TRBV7-2; the D is unclear. Germline assignment: CDR1 SGHTA and CDR2 FQGNSA. CDR3 length: 13 residues. V was trimmed by 1 base and J by 8 bases, leaving 9 bases between them. The CDR3 here is CASSLELPHEQFF. The CDR3 region has the DNA TGTGCCAGCAGCTTAGAGCTCCCTCATGAGCAGTTCTTC.

This clonotype was seen repeatedly, ten times or more. V is TRBV7-8 and J is TRBJ2-1; 10 nucleotides agree with TRBD2. V shed 7 bases and J 9 bases; nucleotides not matched to a gene: 12. The length of the CDR3 is 15 residues. Germline CDR1 is SGHVS and CDR2 is FQNEAQ. The CDR3 sequence is CASTWGSGGVGEQFF. The CDR3 nucleotides read TGTGCCAGCACCTGGGGGAGCGGGGGGGTCGGTGAGCAGTTCTTC.

This clonotype was observed at least ten times. The V call is TRBV2, the J call TRBJ2-7, with D hard to call. This CDR3 is 15 amino acids long. V lost 3 bases and J 3 bases, leaving 15 bases between the germline ends. Germline loops: CDR1 SNHLY, CDR2 FYNNEI. The CDR3 sequence is CASSEAETVFYEQYF. The DNA of the CDR3 is TGTGCCAGCAGTGAGGCGGAGACCGTCTTCTACGAGCAGTACTTC. Combining the CDR3 with reference TRBV2 and TRBJ2-7 gives the whole variable domain EPEVTQTPSHQVTQMGQEVILRCVPISNHLYFYWYRQILGQKVEFLVSFYNNEISEKSEIFDDQFSVERPDGSNFTLKIRSTKLEDSAMYFCASSEAETVFYEQYFGPGTRLTVT.

This clonotype was seen many times. The chain carries TRBV2 and TRBJ2-3; D ambiguous. Trimming left V 10 bases short and J 6 bases short, with 20 bases between. This CDR3 comprises 14 residues. Germline loops: CDR1 SNHLY, CDR2 FYNNEI. This CDR3 is CAILYGPSRDTQYF. The CDR3, as DNA: TGTGCCATCCTCTATGGCCCCTCTCGCGATACGCAGTATTTT.

This clonotype was seen repeatedly, ten times or more. V is TRBV7-2 and J is TRBJ2-3, with TRBD2 matching over 7 bases. The CDR3 covers 16 residues. The germline gives CDR1 SGHTA, CDR2 FQGNSA. J was trimmed by 2 bases and V by 6 bases; bases with no gene match: 11. DNA of the CDR3: TGTGCCAGCAGTTTTAGGGCTAGCGGATACACAGATACGCAGTATTTT. Its translation is CASSFRASGYTDTQYF.